Below, one T cell receptor beta chain is given with its context. The clone's antigen remains unknown. No qualities accompany the bases; no much larger clone lies one base away. TCR-beta CDR3 regions were amplified from genomic DNA by a two-step multiplex PCR, with the second step adding Illumina-compatible adaptors. As a commercial immunoSEQ service, TCR-beta immunosequencing was carried out on an Illumina platform. Per the source publication's procedure: Repertoires were summarised as Top 10 Clones, the percentage of T-cell templates from the ten most frequent sequences, and productive clonality. Values for productive clonality spanned 0 to 1, where a value of 1 indicated a monoclonal population. Tumour-associated clones, identified using log10 scatter plots, were defined as sequences that made up at least 0.1% of tumour T-cell templates and were not found in the matched non-adjacent lung. Analyses were done in GraphPad Prism7 and R, with Student's t-tests for two-group comparisons, ANOVA for stages, and linear regression for relationships. In its TCRdb copy, this immuneACCESS table keeps in-frame sequences only and misses some clones. Where compared with another copy, unresolved V genes explain less than half of these, and the others have no known cause. From that table come the V and J calls and clone size; the DNA was used to work out D and trimming. The sample table records 9,500 to 14,000 clones; over 55% of these occur just once. Approximately 20% of the sample is held by the ten biggest clonotypes.

This sample was taken from a study of immune cell composition in non-small cell lung cancer (dated by TCRdb to 2016 to 2017). Some background on the complete study: Histologic subtype, mainly lung adenocarcinoma or squamous cell carcinoma, was assigned on the basis of H&E together with p63, CK5, Napsin A and TTF-1 immunohistochemistry. TCR-beta sequencing from Adaptive Biotechnologies was done on approximately 32 paired sets of NSCLC tumour and non-adjacent lung specimens and on 20 to 30 tumour-only specimens. Supplementary cohort #1, 10 to 11 lung adenocarcinoma cases, had paired tumour/lung TCR-beta sequencing and TIL populations generated to assess tumour reactivity. The subtype comparisons left out a few tumour specimens with TCR-beta data because those specimens were rare histological subtypes. Overall study results and their limits: Compared with lung adenocarcinoma tumours, lung squamous cell carcinoma showed significantly higher Top 10 clone scores and productive clonality. Nearly half of NSCLC cases had tumour-associated clones >0.5%, found in about 36% of adenocarcinomas compared with approximately 77% of squamous carcinomas. Across approximately nine adenocarcinoma cases, the maximal tumour-associated clone frequency showed a strong correlation with TIL tumour reactivity, but overall clonality showed no such correlation. No significant correlation was found between tumour TCR-beta clonality and smoking pack-years. The reactivity cohort contained only around eleven cases, and the tumour-reactive clones were not shown to have sequences in common with the dominant in vivo tumour-associated clones.

Genomic DNA was extracted with the QIAamp DNA kit from frozen aliquots of unsorted single-cell suspensions. Tumour samples were surgically resected non-small cell lung cancer tissue. Tissues were received within 2 hours of resection and were immediately processed into single-cell suspensions. Tissue was mechanically dissociated and enzymatically digested with DNase I, collagenase I and hyaluronidase for approximately 29 minutes at 37 °C, then filtered and RBC-lysed. Ends trimmed: V by 1 base, J by 7 bases; bases unmatched to a gene: 14. The CDR3 runs 17 amino acids, cysteine and phenylalanine included. The sequence is cut down to CDR3 DNA, 51 bases in frame from base 1. The germline V gene supplies CDR1 SGHDT and CDR2 YYEEEE.

Material: lung tumor tissue. The clonotype comes from a human donor with non-small cell lung cancer. Recombination linked TRBV5-6 to TRBJ2-1, with TRBD1 matching 7 junction bases. The DNA is as follows: TGTGCCAGCAGCTTGCGTGAGGGGGCGAGGATCCTTAATGAGCAGTTCTTC. It codes for CASSLREGARILNEQFF.